Following are 17 T cell receptor beta chains from one sample sequenced in a study of shared clonotypes between healthy human individuals. CD8 cells regarded as naive lacked CD45RO, were positively chosen for CCR7, and omitted terminally differentiated effector memory CD45RA+ cells. Clones were sequenced by immunoSEQ multiplex PCR, and TCRdb holds only the in-frame ones, with some missing. The repertoire holds 760,000 or so clones, 90% to 98% seen once, with around 0.21% in the top ten. The sample comprised naive CD8+ T cells sorted from blood. All receptors come from a man under 40 in good health.

The rearrangement links TRBV6-5 to TRBJ1-1; 10 bases agree with TRBD1. The CDR3 spans 15 residues. V was clipped by 8 bases and J by 3 bases; unmatched bases: 9. In germline, CDR1 is MNHEY, CDR2 SVGAGI. The CDR3 reads CASREPGQGYTEAFF. The CDR3 nucleotides read TGTGCCAGCCGAGAACCGGGACAGGGGTACACTGAAGCTTTCTTT.

The chain combines TRBV5-1 with TRBJ2-7; the D call may be TRBD1 or TRBD2 (5 bases each). Germline V gene lookup returns CDR1 SGHRS and CDR2 YFSETQ. Deletions cut 2 bases from V and 0 bases from J, with 12 bases between. The CDR3 has 15 residues. CDR3 in DNA: TGCGCCAGCAGCTTCGGGGCTCAAGGCTCCTACGAGCAGTACTTC. The encoded protein is CASSFGAQGSYEQYF.

The chain is built from TRBV7-9 and TRBJ1-2; 8 positions match TRBD1. CDR3 length: 16 residues. CDR1 is SEHNR and CDR2 is FQNEAQ in the germline V gene (reference sequence). Losses at the gene ends were 5 bases for V and 4 bases for J; bases not matched to a gene: 12. In DNA form, the CDR3 reads TGTGCCAGCAGCCAATCCTCCGGGACAGGCCCCTATGGCTACACCTTC. Its protein product is CASSQSSGTGPYGYTF.

V and J are TRBV11-2 and TRBJ2-5, with 11 bases that match TRBD1. The CDR3 is 16 amino acids. Germline V gene data show CDR1 as SGHAT and CDR2 as FQNNGV. V dropped 7 bases and J dropped 2; count of bases not matched to a gene: 9. The CDR3 here is CASTIGTGGLQETQYF. Written as DNA, the CDR3 is TGTGCCAGCACTATAGGGACAGGGGGTCTTCAAGAGACCCAGTACTTC. Complete variable domain (other parts from reference TRBV11-2 and TRBJ2-5): EAGVAQSPRYKIIEKRQSVAFWCNPISGHATLYWYQQILGQGPKLLIQFQNNGVVDDSQLPKDRFSAERLKGVDSTLKIQPAKLEDSAVYLCASTIGTGGLQETQYFGPGTRLLVL.

The chain uses TRBV27 and TRBJ2-7, with 10 bases identical to TRBD2. Germline V lookup: CDR1 MNHEY, CDR2 SMNVEV (reference sequence). The trim removed 8 bases at V and 4 bases at J, leaving 8 bases unmatched. The CDR3 spans 14 residues. The CDR3, as DNA: TGTGCCAGCGCTAGCGGGAGTCTGACTTACGAGCAGTACTTC. As protein: CASASGSLTYEQYF.

This clone occurred once. The rearrangement joins TRBV6-6 to TRBJ1-1; 9 bases match TRBD1. V was clipped by 5 bases and J by 1 base; unmatched bases: 8. Germline-derived CDR1 and CDR2 are MNHNY and SVGAGI (reference sequence). This CDR3 contains 16 residues. CDR3 loop: CASSQTGTGTNTEAFF. The DNA for the CDR3 is TGTGCCAGCAGTCAGACCGGGACAGGGACGAACACTGAAGCTTTCTTT.

The V and J genes are TRBV13 and TRBJ2-7; TRBD2 agrees at 14 bases. Germline V lookup: CDR1 PRHDT, CDR2 FYEKMQ (reference sequence). V shed 5 bases, J shed 6 bases, and the junction held 6 bases outside the gene matches. The CDR3 runs 15 residues. CDR3 protein: CASSVGLAGVIEQYF. The CDR3 DNA sequence: TGTGCCAGCAGCGTGGGACTAGCGGGAGTAATCGAGCAGTACTTC. The whole variable domain, remainder taken from reference TRBV13 and TRBJ2-7, is AAGVIQSPRHLIKEKRETATLKCYPIPRHDTVYWYQQGPGQDPQFLISFYEKMQSDKGSIPDRFSAQQFSDYHSELNMSSLELGDSALYFCASSVGLAGVIEQYFGPGTRLTVT.

To note about this clone: Other DNA variants within this sample encode the same CDR3. The chain links TRBV7-6 to TRBJ2-3; the D call may be TRBD1 or TRBD2 (5 bases each). V lost 3 bases and J 3 bases, leaving 7 bases between the germline ends. The CDR3 consists of 13 residues. Germline V gene data show CDR1 as SGHVS and CDR2 as FNYEAQ. The chain's CDR3 is CASSLGETDTQYF. The CDR3 DNA reads TGTGCCAGCAGCTTGGGGGAGACAGATACGCAGTATTTT.

The sample holds one count of this clone. The rearrangement links TRBV11-3 to TRBJ1-1; D is unresolved. Trimming left V 1 base short and J 8 bases short, with 8 bases between. The CDR3 contains 12 residues. Germline V CDR1 and CDR2: SGHNT, YENEEA. Here the CDR3 reads CASSLGPEEAFF. Written as DNA, the CDR3 is TGTGCCAGCAGCTTAGGTCCGGAGGAAGCTTTCTTT.

The V call is TRBV30, the J call TRBJ1-1; weak D call: TRBD1 (5 bases). V was shortened by 0 bases and J by 0 bases, with 17 bases between the two germline ends. Germline CDR1 is GTSNPN and CDR2 is SVGIG (reference sequence). The CDR3 totals 17 residues. Here the CDR3 DNA reads TGTGCCTGGAGTGTACGAGGGGCAGTAGCCATGAACACTGAAGCTTTCTTT. It encodes CAWSVRGAVAMNTEAFF.

This clone was picked up one time. The chain uses TRBV5-6 and TRBJ2-7, with 11 bases that match TRBD2. The CDR3 has 16 residues. In germline, CDR1 is SGHDT, CDR2 YYEEEE. V lost 6 bases and J lost 7; bases outside the gene matches: 15. In DNA form, the CDR3 reads TGTGCCAGCAACCGGCAAACTAGCGGGAGCATTGGGGAGCAGTACTTC. Translating gives CASNRQTSGSIGEQYF. Variable domain in full (rest from reference TRBV5-6 and TRBJ2-7): DAGVTQSPTHLIKTRGQQVTLRCSPKSGHDTVSWYQQALGQGPQFIFQYYEEEERQRGNFPDRFSGHQFPNYSSELNVNALLLGDSALYLCASNRQTSGSIGEQYFGPGTRLTVT.

The V and J genes are TRBV11-3 and TRBJ2-1; D gene unclear. V gave up 0 bases and J gave up 0 bases, with 3 bases separating them. This CDR3 is built from 14 residues. CDR1 and CDR2 (germline): SGHNT, YENEEA. The CDR3 protein is CASSLDLSYNEQFF. The CDR3 DNA follows: TGTGCCAGCAGCTTAGATCTCTCCTACAATGAGCAGTTCTTC.

This rearrangement joins TRBV6-5 to TRBJ1-1; D unresolved. CDR3 length: 15 residues. V lost 5 bases and J lost 0, with 13 bases in between. The germline V gene encodes CDR1 MNHEY and CDR2 SVGAGI. Here the CDR3 reads CASSHKQSMNTEAFF. Here the CDR3 DNA reads TGTGCCAGCAGTCACAAACAGTCAATGAACACTGAAGCTTTCTTT.

CDR3 region: CASSQEPGYTEAFF. The CDR3 coding sequence is TGTGCCAGCAGCCAAGAGCCAGGGTACACTGAAGCTTTCTTT. This rearrangement joins TRBV11-2 to TRBJ1-1; perhaps TRBD1 as D (5 bases). CDR1 is SGHAT, CDR2 FQNNGV, per germline. There are 14 residues in the CDR3. V was shortened by 5 bases and J by 3 bases, with 13 bases between the two germline ends.

About this clone: Germline is not matched at one junction end, which may reflect a read error. The rearrangement links TRBV5-5 to TRBJ2-7, with D perhaps TRBD2 (5 bases). Germline V lookup: CDR1 SGHKS, CDR2 YYEKEE (reference sequence). The CDR3 spans 12 residues. Here the CDR3 DNA reads TGTGCCAGCAGCTTGGCAGCGGCCGTATTCACTTTC. The encoded protein is CASSLAAAVFTF.

The chain recombines TRBV9 with TRBJ2-1; no reliable D call. Germline CDR1 SGDLS, CDR2 YYNGEE. The CDR3 loop spans 13 amino acids. Trimming took 4 bases from V and 3 from J, leaving 8 bases between them. CDR3 region: CASSLDGYNEQFF. DNA for the CDR3: TGTGCCAGCAGCCTCGACGGCTACAATGAGCAGTTCTTC.

This chain links TRBV7-8 with TRBJ2-7, with a possible D match to TRBD2 (6 bases). Germline lookup yields CDR1 SGHVS and CDR2 FQNEAQ. Between the trimmed V and J ends, which lost 6 bases and 5 bases, there was a span of 14 bases. This CDR3 has 13 residues. CDR3 loop: CASRSFAGHEQYF. The DNA for the CDR3 is TGTGCCAGCAGGTCTTTTGCGGGGCACGAGCAGTACTTC.